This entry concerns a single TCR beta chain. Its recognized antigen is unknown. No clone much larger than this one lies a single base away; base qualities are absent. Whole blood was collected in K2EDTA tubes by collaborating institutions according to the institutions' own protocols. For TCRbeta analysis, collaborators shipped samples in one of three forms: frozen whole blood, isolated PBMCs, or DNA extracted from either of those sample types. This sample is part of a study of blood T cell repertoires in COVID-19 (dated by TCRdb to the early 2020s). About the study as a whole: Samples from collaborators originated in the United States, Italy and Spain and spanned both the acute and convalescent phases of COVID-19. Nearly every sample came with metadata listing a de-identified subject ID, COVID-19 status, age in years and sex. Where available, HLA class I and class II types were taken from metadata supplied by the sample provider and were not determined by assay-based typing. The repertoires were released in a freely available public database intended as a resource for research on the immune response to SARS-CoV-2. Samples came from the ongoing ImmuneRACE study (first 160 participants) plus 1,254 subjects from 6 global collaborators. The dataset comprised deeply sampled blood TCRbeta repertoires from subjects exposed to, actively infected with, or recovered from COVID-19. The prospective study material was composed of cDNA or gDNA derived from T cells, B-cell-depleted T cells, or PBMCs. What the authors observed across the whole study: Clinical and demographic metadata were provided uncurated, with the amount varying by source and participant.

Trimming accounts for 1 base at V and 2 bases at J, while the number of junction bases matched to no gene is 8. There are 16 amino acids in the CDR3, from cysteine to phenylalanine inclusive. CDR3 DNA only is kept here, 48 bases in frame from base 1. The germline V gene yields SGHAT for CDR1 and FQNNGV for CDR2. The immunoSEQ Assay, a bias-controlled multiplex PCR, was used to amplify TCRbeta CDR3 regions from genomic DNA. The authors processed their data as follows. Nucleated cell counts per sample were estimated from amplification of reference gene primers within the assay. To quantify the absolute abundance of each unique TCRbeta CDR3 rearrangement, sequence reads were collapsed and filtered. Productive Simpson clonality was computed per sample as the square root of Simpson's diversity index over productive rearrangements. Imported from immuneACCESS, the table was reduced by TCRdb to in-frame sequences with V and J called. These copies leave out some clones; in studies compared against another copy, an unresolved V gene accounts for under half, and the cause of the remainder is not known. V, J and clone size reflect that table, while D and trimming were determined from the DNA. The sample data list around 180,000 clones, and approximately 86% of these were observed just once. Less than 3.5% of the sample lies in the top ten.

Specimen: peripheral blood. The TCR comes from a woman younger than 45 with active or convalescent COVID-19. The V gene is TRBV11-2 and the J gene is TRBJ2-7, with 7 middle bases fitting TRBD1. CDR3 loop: CASSLVYRGDAYEQYF. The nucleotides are TGTGCCAGCAGCTTAGTTTACAGGGGCGATGCCTACGAGCAGTACTTC.